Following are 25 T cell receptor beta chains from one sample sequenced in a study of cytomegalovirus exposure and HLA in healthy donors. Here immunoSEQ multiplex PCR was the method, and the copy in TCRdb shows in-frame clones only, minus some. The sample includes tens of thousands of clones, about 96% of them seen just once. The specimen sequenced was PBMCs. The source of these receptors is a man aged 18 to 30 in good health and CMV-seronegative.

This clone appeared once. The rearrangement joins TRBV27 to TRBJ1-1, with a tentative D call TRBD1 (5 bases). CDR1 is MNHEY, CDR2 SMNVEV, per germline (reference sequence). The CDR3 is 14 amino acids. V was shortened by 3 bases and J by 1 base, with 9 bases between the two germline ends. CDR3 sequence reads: CASSLTDQNTEAFF. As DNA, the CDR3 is TGTGCCAGCAGTTTGACAGACCAGAACACTGAAGCTTTCTTT.

CDR3 sequence: CASSQDFNSQPQHF. CDR3 nucleotides: TGCGCCAGCAGCCAAGATTTCAATTCTCAGCCCCAGCATTTT. The rearrangement uses TRBV4-1 and TRBJ1-5; D unclear. Trimming pared 0 bases from V and 6 bases from J, leaving 9 bases between. The V gene's germline CDR1 is MGHRA and CDR2 YSYEKL. The CDR3 runs to 14 residues.

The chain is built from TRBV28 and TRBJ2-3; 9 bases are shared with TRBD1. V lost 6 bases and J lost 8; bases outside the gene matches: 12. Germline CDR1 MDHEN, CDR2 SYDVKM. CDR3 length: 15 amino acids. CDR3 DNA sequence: TGTGCCAGCAGGGATAGGTGGACAGGGGATGTTACGCAGTATTTT. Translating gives CASRDRWTGDVTQYF.

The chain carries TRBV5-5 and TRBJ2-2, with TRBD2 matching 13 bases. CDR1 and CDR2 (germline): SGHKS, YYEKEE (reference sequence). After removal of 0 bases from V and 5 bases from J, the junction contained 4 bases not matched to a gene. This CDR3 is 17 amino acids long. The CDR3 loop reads CASSLGLAGGRTGELFF. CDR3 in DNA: TGTGCCAGCAGCTTGGGACTAGCGGGAGGTCGAACCGGGGAGCTGTTTTTT.

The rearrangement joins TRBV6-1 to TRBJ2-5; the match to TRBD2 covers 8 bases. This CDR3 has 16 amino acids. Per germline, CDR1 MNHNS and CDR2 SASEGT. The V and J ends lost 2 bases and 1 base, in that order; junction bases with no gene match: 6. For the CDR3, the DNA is TGTGCCAGCAGTGAATGGGCGGGAGGTTCCCAAGAGACCCAGTACTTC. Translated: CASSEWAGGSQETQYF.

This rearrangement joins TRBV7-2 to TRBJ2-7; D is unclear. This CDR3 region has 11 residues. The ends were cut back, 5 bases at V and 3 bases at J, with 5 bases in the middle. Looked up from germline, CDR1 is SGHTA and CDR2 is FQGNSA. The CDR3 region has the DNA TGTGCCAGCAGCCCCGGCTACGAGCAGTACTTC. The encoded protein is CASSPGYEQYF.

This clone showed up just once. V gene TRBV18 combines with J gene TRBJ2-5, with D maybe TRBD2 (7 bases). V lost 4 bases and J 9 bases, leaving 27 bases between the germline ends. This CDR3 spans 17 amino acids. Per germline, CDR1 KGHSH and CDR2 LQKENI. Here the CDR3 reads CASSQRGGADPFLAQYF. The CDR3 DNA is TGTGCCAGCTCACAACGAGGGGGGGCCGATCCCTTCTTGGCCCAGTACTTC. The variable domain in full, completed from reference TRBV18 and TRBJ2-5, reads NAGVMQNPRHLVRRRGQEARLRCSPMKGHSHVYWYRQLPEEGLKFMVYLQKENIIDESGMPKERFSAEFPKEGPSILRIQQVVRGDSAAYFCASSQRGGADPFLAQYFGPGTRLLVL.

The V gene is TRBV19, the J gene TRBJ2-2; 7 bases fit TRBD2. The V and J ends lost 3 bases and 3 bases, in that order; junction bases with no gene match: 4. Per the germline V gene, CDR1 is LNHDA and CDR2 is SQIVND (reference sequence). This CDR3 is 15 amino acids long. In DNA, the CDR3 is TGTGCCAGTAGTATCGGGGGGTTGGACACCGGGGAGCTGTTTTTT. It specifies CASSIGGLDTGELFF. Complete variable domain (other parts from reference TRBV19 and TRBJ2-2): DGGITQSPKYLFRKEGQNVTLSCEQNLNHDAMYWYRQDPGQGLRLIYYSQIVNDFQKGDIAEGYSVSREKKESFPLTVTSAQKNPTAFYLCASSIGGLDTGELFFGEGSRLTVL.

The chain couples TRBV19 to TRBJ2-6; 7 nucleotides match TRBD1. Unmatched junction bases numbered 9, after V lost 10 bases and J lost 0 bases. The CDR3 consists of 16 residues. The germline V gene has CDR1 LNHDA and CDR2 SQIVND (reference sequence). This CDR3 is CATWTGTGSGANVLTF. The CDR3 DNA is TGTGCCACCTGGACAGGCACAGGCTCTGGGGCCAACGTCCTGACTTTC.

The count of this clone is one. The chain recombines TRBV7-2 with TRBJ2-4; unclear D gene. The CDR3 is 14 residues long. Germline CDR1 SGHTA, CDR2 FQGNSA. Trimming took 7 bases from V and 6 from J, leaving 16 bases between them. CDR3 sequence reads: CASNTRQVPNIQYF. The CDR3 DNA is TGTGCCAGCAACACAAGGCAGGTCCCAAACATTCAGTACTTC.

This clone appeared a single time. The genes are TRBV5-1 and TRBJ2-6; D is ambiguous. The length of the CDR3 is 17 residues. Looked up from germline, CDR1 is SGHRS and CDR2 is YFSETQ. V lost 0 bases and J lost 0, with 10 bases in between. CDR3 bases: TGCGCCAGCAGCTTGGATGCGCGTTCCTCTGGGGCCAACGTCCTGACTTTC. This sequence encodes CASSLDARSSGANVLTF.

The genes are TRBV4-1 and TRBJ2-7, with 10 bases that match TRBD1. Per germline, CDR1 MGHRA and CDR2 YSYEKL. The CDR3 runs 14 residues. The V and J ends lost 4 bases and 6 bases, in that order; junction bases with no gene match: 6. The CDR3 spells CASSPRQGAGEQYV. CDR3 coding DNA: TGCGCCAGCAGCCCCCGACAGGGGGCCGGCGAGCAGTACGTC.

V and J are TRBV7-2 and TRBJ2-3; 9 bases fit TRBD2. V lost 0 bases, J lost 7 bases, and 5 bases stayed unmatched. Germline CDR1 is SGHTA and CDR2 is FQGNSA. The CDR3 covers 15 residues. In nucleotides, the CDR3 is TGTGCCAGCAGCTTAGCTAGCGGGAGTTCGAATACGCAGTATTTT. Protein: CASSLASGSSNTQYF.

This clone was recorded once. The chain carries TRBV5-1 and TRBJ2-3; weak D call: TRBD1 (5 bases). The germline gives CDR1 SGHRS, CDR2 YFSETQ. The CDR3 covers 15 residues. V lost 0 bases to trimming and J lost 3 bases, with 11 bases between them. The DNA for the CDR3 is TGCGCCAGCAGCTTGGGTGGGGCGGAGACAGATACGCAGTATTTT. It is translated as CASSLGGAETDTQYF.

The CDR3 DNA reads TGTGCCAGCAGTTTAAGGACAGGGACTGGAAACACCATATATTTT. Residues: CASSLRTGTGNTIYF. The V gene is TRBV27, the J gene TRBJ1-3; 8 bases fit TRBD1. V was clipped by 2 bases and J by 2 bases; unmatched bases: 2. Per the germline V gene, CDR1 is MNHEY and CDR2 is SMNVEV (reference sequence). This CDR3 region has 15 residues.

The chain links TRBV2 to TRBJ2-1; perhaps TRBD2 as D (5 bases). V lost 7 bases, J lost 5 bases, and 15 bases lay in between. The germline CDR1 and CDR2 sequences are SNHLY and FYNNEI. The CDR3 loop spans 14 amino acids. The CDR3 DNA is TGTGCCAGCAAAAGGACCACGGGGAACAATGAGCAGTTCTTC. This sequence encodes CASKRTTGNNEQFF.

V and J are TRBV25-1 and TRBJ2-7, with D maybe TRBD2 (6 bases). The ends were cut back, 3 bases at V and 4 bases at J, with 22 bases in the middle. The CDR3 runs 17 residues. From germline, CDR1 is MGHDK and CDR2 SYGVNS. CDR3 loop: CASSEGCDGGVLYEQYV. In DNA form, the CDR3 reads TGTGCCAGCAGTGAGGGCTGCGACGGCGGGGTTTTATACGAGCAGTACGTC.

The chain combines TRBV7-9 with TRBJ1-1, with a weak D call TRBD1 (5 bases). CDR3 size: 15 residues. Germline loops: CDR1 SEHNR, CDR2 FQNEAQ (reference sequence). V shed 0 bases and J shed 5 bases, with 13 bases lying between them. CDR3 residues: CASSLAGGARTEAFF. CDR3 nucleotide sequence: TGTGCCAGCAGCTTAGCGGGAGGGGCGAGGACTGAAGCTTTCTTT.

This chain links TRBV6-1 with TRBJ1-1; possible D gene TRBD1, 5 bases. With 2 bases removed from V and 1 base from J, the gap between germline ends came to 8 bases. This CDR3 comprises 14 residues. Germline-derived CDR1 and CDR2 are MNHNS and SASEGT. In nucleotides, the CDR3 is TGTGCCAGCAGTGAATGGGGGGGGAACACTGAAGCTTTCTTT. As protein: CASSEWGGNTEAFF.

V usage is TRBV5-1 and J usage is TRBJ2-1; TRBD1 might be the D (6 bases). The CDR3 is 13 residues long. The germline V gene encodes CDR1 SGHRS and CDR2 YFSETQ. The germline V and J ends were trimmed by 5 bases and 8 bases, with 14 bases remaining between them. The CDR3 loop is CASSTQGLDEQFF. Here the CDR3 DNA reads TGCGCCAGCAGTACGCAGGGGTTGGATGAGCAGTTCTTC. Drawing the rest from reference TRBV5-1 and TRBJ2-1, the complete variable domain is KAGVTQTPRYLIKTRGQQVTLSCSPISGHRSVSWYQQTPGQGLQFLFEYFSETQRNKGNFPGRFSGRQFSNSRSEMNVSTLELGDSALYLCASSTQGLDEQFFGPGTRLTVL.

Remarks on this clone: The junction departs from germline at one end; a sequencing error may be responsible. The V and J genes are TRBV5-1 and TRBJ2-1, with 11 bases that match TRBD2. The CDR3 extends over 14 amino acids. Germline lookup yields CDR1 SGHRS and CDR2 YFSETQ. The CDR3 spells CAGSDTSGSNEQFF. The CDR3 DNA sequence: TGCGCCGGCAGCGATACTAGCGGGAGCAATGAGCAGTTCTTC.

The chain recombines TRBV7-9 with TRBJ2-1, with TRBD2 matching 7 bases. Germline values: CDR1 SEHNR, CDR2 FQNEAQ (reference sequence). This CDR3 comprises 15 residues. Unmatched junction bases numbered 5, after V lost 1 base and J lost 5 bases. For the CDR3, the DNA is TGTGCCAGCAGCTTAGATGCTAGCGGAGACAATGAGCAGTTCTTC. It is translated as CASSLDASGDNEQFF.

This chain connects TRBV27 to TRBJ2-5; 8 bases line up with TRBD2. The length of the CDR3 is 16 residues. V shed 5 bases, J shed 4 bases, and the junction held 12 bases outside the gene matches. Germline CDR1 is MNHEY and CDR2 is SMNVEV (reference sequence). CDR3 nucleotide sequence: TGTGCCAGCAGTCATAGACCAGCGGGAGTTGCAGAGACCCAGTACTTC. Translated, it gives CASSHRPAGVAETQYF.

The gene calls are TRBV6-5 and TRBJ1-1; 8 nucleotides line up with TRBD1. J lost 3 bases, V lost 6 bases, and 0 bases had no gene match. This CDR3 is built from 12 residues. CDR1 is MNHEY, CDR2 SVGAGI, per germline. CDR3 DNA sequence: TGTGCCAGCAGGACAGGGGACACTGAAGCTTTCTTT. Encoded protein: CASRTGDTEAFF.

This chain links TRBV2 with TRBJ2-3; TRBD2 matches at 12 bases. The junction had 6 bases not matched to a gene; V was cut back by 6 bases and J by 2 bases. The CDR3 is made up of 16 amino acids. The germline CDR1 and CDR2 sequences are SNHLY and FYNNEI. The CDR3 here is CASSITSGRTTDTQYF. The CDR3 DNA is TGTGCCAGCAGCATAACTAGCGGGAGGACCACAGATACGCAGTATTTT.